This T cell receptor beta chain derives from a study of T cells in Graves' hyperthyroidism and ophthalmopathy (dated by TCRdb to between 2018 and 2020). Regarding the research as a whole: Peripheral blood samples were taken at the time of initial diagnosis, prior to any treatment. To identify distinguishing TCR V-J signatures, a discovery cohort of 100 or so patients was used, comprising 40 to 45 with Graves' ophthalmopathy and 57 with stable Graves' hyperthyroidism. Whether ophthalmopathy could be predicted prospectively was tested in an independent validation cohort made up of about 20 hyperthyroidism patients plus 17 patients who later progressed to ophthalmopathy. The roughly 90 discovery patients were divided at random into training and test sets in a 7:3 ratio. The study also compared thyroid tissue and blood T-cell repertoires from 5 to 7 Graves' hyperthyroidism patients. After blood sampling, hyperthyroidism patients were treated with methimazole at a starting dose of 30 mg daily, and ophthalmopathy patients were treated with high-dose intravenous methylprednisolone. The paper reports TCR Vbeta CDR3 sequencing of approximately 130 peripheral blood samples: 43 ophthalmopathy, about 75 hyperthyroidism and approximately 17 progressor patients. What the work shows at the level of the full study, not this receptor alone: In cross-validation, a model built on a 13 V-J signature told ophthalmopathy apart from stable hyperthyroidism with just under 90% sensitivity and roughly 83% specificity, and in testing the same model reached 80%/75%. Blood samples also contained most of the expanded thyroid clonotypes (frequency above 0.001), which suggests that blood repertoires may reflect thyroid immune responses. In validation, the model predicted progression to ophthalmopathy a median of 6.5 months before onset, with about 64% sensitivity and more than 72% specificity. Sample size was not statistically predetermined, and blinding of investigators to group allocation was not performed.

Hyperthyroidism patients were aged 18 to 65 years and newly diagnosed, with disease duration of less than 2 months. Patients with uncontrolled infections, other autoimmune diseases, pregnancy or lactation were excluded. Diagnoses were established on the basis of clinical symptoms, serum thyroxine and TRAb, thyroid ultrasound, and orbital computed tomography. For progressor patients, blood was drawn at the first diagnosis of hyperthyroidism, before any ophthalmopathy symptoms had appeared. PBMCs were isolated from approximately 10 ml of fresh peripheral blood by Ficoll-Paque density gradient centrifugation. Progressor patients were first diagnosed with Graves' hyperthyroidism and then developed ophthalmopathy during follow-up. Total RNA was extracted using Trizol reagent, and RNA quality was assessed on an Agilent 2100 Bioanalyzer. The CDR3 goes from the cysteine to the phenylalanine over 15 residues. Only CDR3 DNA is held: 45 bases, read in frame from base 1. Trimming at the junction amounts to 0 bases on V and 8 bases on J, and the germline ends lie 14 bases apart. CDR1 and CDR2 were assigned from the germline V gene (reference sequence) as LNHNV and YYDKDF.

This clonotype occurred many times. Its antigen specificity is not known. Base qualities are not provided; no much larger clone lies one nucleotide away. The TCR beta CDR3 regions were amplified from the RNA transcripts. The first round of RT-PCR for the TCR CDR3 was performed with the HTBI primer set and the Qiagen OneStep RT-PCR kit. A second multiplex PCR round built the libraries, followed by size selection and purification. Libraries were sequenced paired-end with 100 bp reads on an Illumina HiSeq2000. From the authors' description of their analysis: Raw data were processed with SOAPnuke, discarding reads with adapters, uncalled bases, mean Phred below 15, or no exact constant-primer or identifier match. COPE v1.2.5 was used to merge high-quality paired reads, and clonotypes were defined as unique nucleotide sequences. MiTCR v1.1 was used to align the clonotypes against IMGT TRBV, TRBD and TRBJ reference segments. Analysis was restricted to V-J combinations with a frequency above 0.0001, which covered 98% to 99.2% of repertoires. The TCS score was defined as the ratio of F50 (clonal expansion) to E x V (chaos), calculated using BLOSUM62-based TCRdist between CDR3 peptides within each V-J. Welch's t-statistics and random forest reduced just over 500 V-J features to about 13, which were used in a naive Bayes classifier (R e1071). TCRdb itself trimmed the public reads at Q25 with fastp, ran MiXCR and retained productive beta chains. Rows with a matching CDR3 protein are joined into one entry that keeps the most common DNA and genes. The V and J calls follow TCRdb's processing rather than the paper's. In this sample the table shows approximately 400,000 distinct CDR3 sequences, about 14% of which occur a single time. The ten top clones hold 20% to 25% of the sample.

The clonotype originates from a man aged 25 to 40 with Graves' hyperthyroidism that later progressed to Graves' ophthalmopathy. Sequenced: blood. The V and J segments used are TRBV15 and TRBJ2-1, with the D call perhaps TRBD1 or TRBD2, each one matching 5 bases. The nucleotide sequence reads TGTGCCACCAGCAGAGAAAGACAGCCAGCGGATGAGCAGTTCTTC. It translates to CATSRERQPADEQFF.